Here is one TCR beta chain with its context. The sample is drawn from a study of T cells in Graves' hyperthyroidism and ophthalmopathy. Turning to the study itself: Upon initial diagnosis and before any treatment, peripheral blood was collected.

RNA transcripts served as the template for amplifying TCR beta CDR3 regions. RT-PCR in the first round (using the HTBI primer set) targeted the TCR CDR3. TCRdb recomputed calls from the multiplex PCR reads with MiXCR, one row per CDR3 protein. This sample has about 420,000 distinct CDR3 sequences; approximately 15% occur once, and the top ten carry about 5%. Germline V gene sequence: CDR1 MNHEY, CDR2 SVGEGT. The ends lost 8 bases at V and 13 bases at J; junction bases unmatched: 16. The CDR3 has 14 residues. V and J are TRBV6-2 or TRBV6-3 and TRBJ2-5, with TRBD2 identical over 10 bases. The clonotype originates from a woman between 18 and 29 years old with Graves' hyperthyroidism. Specimen: blood. The CDR3 sequence: CASSSRLAGAPLYF. In DNA, the CDR3 is TGTGCCAGCTCCTCTCGACTAGCGGGCGCTCCCTTGTACTTC.